These 22 T cell receptor beta chains share one sample of origin, sequenced in a study of T cells in women clearing cervical HPV infection. The table came from immunoSEQ multiplex PCR; TCRdb's copy has only in-frame clones and leaves some out. The table lists roughly 23,000 clones. Sequencing input: blood buffy coat. These receptors originate from a woman aged 18 to 75 with a cervical HPV16 infection that either progressed to CIN3+ or cleared (not recorded which).

Notes on this clone: The read comes to an end 3 residues before the CDR3 does, leaving the germline J gene to fill in the end. The V and J genes are TRBV5-5 and TRBJ2-7; D possibly corresponds to TRBD2 (6 bases). Trimming shortened V by 4 bases and J by 4 bases, and 18 bases separated the two germline ends. The CDR3 runs 15 residues. Germline V gene sequence: CDR1 SGHKS, CDR2 YYEKEE (reference sequence). CDR3 sequence reads: CASSLRLVPPYEQYF. The sequenced CDR3 bases are TGTGCCAGCAGCCTAAGACTAGTCCCTCCGTACGAG.

Notes on this clone: Read data end 3 residues before the CDR3 end; the end is taken from the germline J gene. This sequence joins TRBV7-3 and TRBJ1-5; D uncertain. The CDR3 sequence is 14 residues long. Germline V gene data show CDR1 as SGHTA and CDR2 as FQGTGA. The CDR3 bases that were read are TGTGCCAGCAGCCCATCCCGGAGCACAGATCCC. The encoded protein is CASSPSRSTDP. The full CDR3 reads CASSPSRSTDPQHF.

In the case of this clone: The read stops 3 residues short of the end of the CDR3; the missing end is completed from the germline J gene. This chain links TRBV5-1 with TRBJ2-5, with a possible D match to TRBD1 (6 bases). Germline V gives CDR1 SGHRS, CDR2 YFSETQ. Trimming stripped 4 bases from V and 4 bases from J, with 17 bases between. CDR3 size: 15 residues. CDR3 DNA (partial): TGCGCCAGCAGCCAAGTTGGGGGCGGCAGAGAGACC. Its translation is CASSQVGGGRET. The CDR3 reads in full as CASSQVGGGRETQYF.

With regard to this clone: The CDR3 extends 3 residues past the end of the read, so its final part is completed from the germline J gene. The gene calls are TRBV10-2 and TRBJ1-2; D is perhaps TRBD1 (5 bases). V dropped 11 bases and J dropped 3 bases, with 13 bases sitting between them. The CDR3 spans 12 residues. The germline V gene has CDR1 WSHSY and CDR2 SAAADI. The CDR3 loop reads CACSGRDYGYTF. The CDR3 DNA, read in part, is TGCGCCTGCTCAGGGCGCGACTATGGC.

Turning to this clone: The sequence runs out 3 residues before the end of the CDR3; the remainder is reconstructed from the germline J gene. The V call is TRBV20-1, the J call TRBJ1-5, with D uncertain. The CDR3 runs to 14 residues. Germline V gene data show CDR1 as DFQATT and CDR2 as SNEGSKA (reference sequence). Trimming pared 3 bases from V and 0 bases from J, leaving 9 bases between. The CDR3 loop reads CSARGEISNQPQHF. The part of the CDR3 DNA that was read is TGCAGTGCTAGGGGCGAAATTAGCAATCAGCCC.

Worth noting for this clone: Sequencing ends 3 residues short of the CDR3 end; the germline J gene provides the rest. V is TRBV2 and J is TRBJ1-3; D uncertain. The CDR3 spans 16 residues. Trimming shortened V by 3 bases and J by 4 bases, and 16 bases separated the two germline ends. Germline CDR1 and CDR2: SNHLY and FYNNEI. This CDR3 is CASSEPEGRLGNTIYF. The sequenced CDR3 bases are TGTGCCAGCAGTGAGCCGGAGGGTAGGCTGGGAAACACC.

On this clone: The CDR3 end is not reached by the read, which stops 3 residues before it; the germline J gene fills it in. The gene calls are TRBV5-1 and TRBJ2-7; maybe TRBD1 (6 bases). Trimming took 10 bases from V and 2 from J, leaving 16 bases between them. The CDR3 spans 13 residues. CDR1 SGHRS and CDR2 YFSETQ come from the germline V gene. The CDR3 is CAGLDRIPYEQYF. Partial CDR3 DNA: TGCGCCGGCCTCGACAGGATTCCCTACGAG.

For this clone: The CDR3 is cut off 3 residues early in the read; its end comes from the germline J gene. V is TRBV19 and J is TRBJ1-6; 7 bases fit TRBD1. Germline-derived CDR1 and CDR2 are LNHDA and SQIVND (reference sequence). The ends lost 4 bases at V and 11 bases at J; junction bases unmatched: 8. CDR3 length equals 14 residues. This chain's CDR3 is CASSSLTGKAPLHF. The covered CDR3 bases are TGTGCCAGTAGTAGCCTGACAGGGAAAGCACCC.

A remark on this clone: The read ends 3 residues early relative to the CDR3; the germline J gene fills the gap. This sequence joins TRBV20-1 and TRBJ2-7; TRBD1 matches at 7 bases. The CDR3 has 14 amino acids. CDR1 DFQATT and CDR2 SNEGSKA come from the germline V gene (reference sequence). V shed 0 bases, J shed 4 bases, and the junction held 6 bases outside the gene matches. CDR3 bases read: TGCAGTGCTAGAGATTCACAGGGGATTTACGAG. Translation: CSARDSQGIYE. The CDR3 in its entirety is CSARDSQGIYEQYF.

Note on this clone: The DNA ends 3 residues before the CDR3 does, and the rest of the CDR3 is filled in from the germline J gene. The V and J genes are TRBV19 and TRBJ1-5; D gene uncertain. The CDR3 extends over 16 amino acids. From germline, CDR1 is LNHDA and CDR2 SQIVND (reference sequence). The ends were cut back, 7 bases at V and 0 bases at J, with 16 bases in the middle. The CDR3 bases that were read are TGTGCCAGTAACCAGGACTGGGGAGTTAGCAATCAGCCC. It specifies CASNQDWGVSNQP. The full CDR3 protein reads CASNQDWGVSNQPQHF. Drawing the rest from reference TRBV19 and TRBJ1-5, the complete variable domain is DGGITQSPKYLFRKEGQNVTLSCEQNLNHDAMYWYRQDPGQGLRLIYYSQIVNDFQKGDIAEGYSVSREKKESFPLTVTSAQKNPTAFYLCASNQDWGVSNQPQHFGDGTRLSIL.

As for this clone: The CDR3 end falls 3 residues outside the read, so it is completed with the germline J gene. The chain has TRBV6-2 or TRBV6-3 and TRBJ2-3; D is unclear. CDR3 length equals 12 residues. Germline V CDR1 and CDR2: MNHEY, SVGEGT. CDR3 region: CASSYTLETQYF. The CDR3 bases that were read are TGTGCCAGCAGTTATACTTTAGAGACG.

With regard to this clone: The read halts 3 residues ahead of the CDR3 end, with the missing end drawn from the germline J gene. The V and J genes are TRBV2 and TRBJ2-1; no clear D. The CDR3 spans 10 residues. V lost 6 bases and J lost 9, with 6 bases in between. Germline V CDR1 and CDR2: SNHLY, FYNNEI. The part of the CDR3 DNA that was read is TGTGCCAGCAGGCGGTCTGAG. It specifies CASRRSE. From start to end, the CDR3 is CASRRSEQFF.

As concerns this clone: Read sequence stops 3 residues before the CDR3 end, and the germline J gene provides the missing end. J is TRBJ1-1 and V is TRBV5-3, with 7 nucleotides matching TRBD1. TRBV5-3 is classed as an ORF, of uncertain function. Unmatched junction bases numbered 10, after V lost 0 bases and J lost 5 bases. This CDR3 contains 16 residues. CDR3 region: CARSLVQGKFGTEAFF. The DNA read from the CDR3 is TGTGCCAGAAGCTTGGTACAGGGGAAGTTTGGAACTGAA.

Concerning this clone: The CDR3 end is not reached by the read, which stops 3 residues before it; the germline J gene fills it in. The V gene is TRBV10-3, the J gene TRBJ2-3; TRBD2 is a possible D gene (5 bases). In germline, CDR1 is ENHRY, CDR2 SYGVKD. This CDR3 contains 13 residues. V was pared by 10 bases and J by 3 bases, with 14 bases between. The CDR3 protein is CANRGPRTDTQYF. The CDR3 DNA, read in part, is TGTGCCAACCGGGGTCCGAGGACAGATACG.

Turning to this clone: The sequenced fragment ends 3 residues before the CDR3 boundary, so the rest is inferred from the germline J gene. V and J are TRBV2 and TRBJ1-2, with 9 bases aligning to TRBD1. The CDR3 length is 14 residues. Losses at the gene ends were 8 bases for V and 7 bases for J; bases not matched to a gene: 11. Germline CDR1 reads SNHLY; CDR2 reads FYNNEI. The CDR3 region is CASHFGQGFGGYTF. Incomplete CDR3 DNA: TGTGCCAGCCATTTCGGACAGGGGTTTGGTGGC. Full variable domain (missing parts from reference TRBV2 and TRBJ1-2): EPEVTQTPSHQVTQMGQEVILRCVPISNHLYFYWYRQILGQKVEFLVSFYNNEISEKSEIFDDQFSVERPDGSNFTLKIRSTKLEDSAMYFCASHFGQGFGGYTFGSGTRLTVV.

Concerning this clone itself: One end of the junction fails to match germline, which may point to a read error. The read gets to within 3 residues of the CDR3 end, and the germline J gene fills in the rest. Other DNA sequences from this sample encode an identical CDR3 as well. The chain couples TRBV2 to TRBJ1-3; D is possibly TRBD1 (6 bases). CDR1 SNHLY and CDR2 FYNNEI come from the germline V gene. This CDR3 is built from 17 residues. CDR3 DNA (partial): TGTGCCAGCAGTGAGCGCTACAGGGTAATCCCTGGAAACACA. It yields the protein CASSERYRVIPGNT. The full CDR3 is CASSERYRVIPGNTIYF.

Regarding this clone: The DNA ends 3 residues before the CDR3 does, and the rest of the CDR3 is filled in from the germline J gene. The chain couples TRBV5-6 to TRBJ2-7, with D tentatively TRBD1 (6 bases). CDR3 length: 14 amino acids. In germline, CDR1 is SGHDT, CDR2 YYEEEE. Trimming cost V 0 bases and J 0 bases, with 7 bases left between them. CDR3 DNA, as far as it was read: TGTGCCAGCAGCTTGGGGACAGCCTCCTACGAG. This gives the protein CASSLGTASYE. Given in full, the CDR3 is CASSLGTASYEQYF. The full variable domain, completed using reference TRBV5-6 and TRBJ2-7, is DAGVTQSPTHLIKTRGQQVTLRCSPKSGHDTVSWYQQALGQGPQFIFQYYEEEERQRGNFPDRFSGHQFPNYSSELNVNALLLGDSALYLCASSLGTASYEQYFGPGTRLTVT.

Points on this clone: The sequence runs out 3 residues before the end of the CDR3; the remainder is reconstructed from the germline J gene. The chain carries TRBV6-2 or TRBV6-3 and TRBJ1-5; D might be TRBD1 (6 bases). In germline, CDR1 is MNHEY, CDR2 SVGEGT. The CDR3 covers 16 residues. With 4 bases removed from V and 5 bases from J, the gap between germline ends came to 18 bases. CDR3: CASSSSHRDGDQPQHF. The CDR3 DNA, read in part, is TGTGCCAGCAGTTCCTCTCACAGGGATGGGGATCAGCCC.

As to this clone: The missing CDR3 end, 3 residues past where the read stops, is filled in from the germline J gene. The chain has TRBV2 and TRBJ2-1, with D perhaps matching TRBD2 (5 bases). V was trimmed by 5 bases and J by 5 bases, leaving 19 bases between them. Germline CDR1 SNHLY, CDR2 FYNNEI. The CDR3 has 16 residues. The CDR3 protein is CASSLSPPALDNEQFF. The CDR3 DNA, read in part, is TGTGCCAGCAGTCTATCGCCTCCGGCACTAGACAATGAG.

The CDR3 region is CSAYRGLSYEQYF. CDR3 DNA (partial): TGCAGTGCTTACAGGGGCCTCTCCTACGAG. V and J are TRBV20-1 and TRBJ2-7, with 7 bases that match TRBD1. Read sequence stops 3 residues before the CDR3 end, and the germline J gene provides the missing end. The CDR3 runs to 13 residues. From germline, CDR1 is DFQATT and CDR2 SNEGSKA (reference sequence). V trimming: 5 bases; J trimming: 0 bases; junction bases outside the gene matches: 4.

Concerning this clone itself: The sequence runs out 3 residues before the end of the CDR3; the remainder is reconstructed from the germline J gene. This rearrangement joins TRBV19 to TRBJ2-2, with D tentatively TRBD1 (5 bases). This CDR3 is built from 15 residues. Trimming took 4 bases from V and 1 from J, leaving 10 bases between them. The germline V gene has CDR1 LNHDA and CDR2 SQIVND (reference sequence). The part of the CDR3 DNA that was read is TGTGCCAGTAGTACCAGACAGTTGAACACCGGGGAG. Residues: CASSTRQLNTGE. The whole CDR3 is CASSTRQLNTGELFF.

With regard to this clone: The CDR3 end lies 3 residues beyond the end of the read and is filled in from the germline J gene. The rearrangement uses TRBV5-1 and TRBJ1-6; D gene unclear. Trimming left V 0 bases short and J 5 bases short, with 6 bases between. Germline lookup yields CDR1 SGHRS and CDR2 YFSETQ. The CDR3 loop spans 14 amino acids. CDR3 bases read: TGCGCCAGCAGCTTGGAGGTCGATAATTCACCC. Translated: CASSLEVDNSP. The CDR3 in its entirety is CASSLEVDNSPLHF.